The sequence of this T cell receptor (beta chain) was determined in a study of blood T cells in healthy people across ages (dated by TCRdb to about 2015). In terms of the full investigation: Template switching captured roughly one uniquely barcoded TCR beta cDNA molecule per two T cells in model experiments. Age-related changes in TCR beta repertoire diversity were measured in the study by deep sequencing normalized with unique cDNA molecular identifiers. Four age groups were formed from the donors: young (average roughly 15 years), middle-aged (approximately 40), aged (about 62) and long-lived (more than 75). To avoid experimental bias, donors of different ages were spread randomly across the sequencing lanes. Two additional independent replicas of 1 million unique cDNA reads from the same blood draw were analyzed for two donors (one aged 18 to 30 and one aged 80 or older). General study outcomes and caveats: Observed TCR beta diversity per million T cells fell roughly linearly with age, and a significant reduction was already apparent by age roughly 40. Total diversity estimates from one million sequenced T cells were considered lower bounds and underestimates. Bulk unsorted PBMC profiling prevented conclusive comparison of naive and antigen-experienced compartments. Observed TCR beta diversity correlated strongly with the percentage of naive T cells measured by flow cytometry. Compared with the aged group, the long-lived group had more naive CD4+ T cells, fewer expanded clones and increased TCR diversity, suggesting age selection. Because donor CMV infection status was unknown, age-related changes in expanded clonotypes were potentially confounded.

From the germline V gene, CDR1 is MDHEN and CDR2 is SYDVKM. Ends trimmed: V by 5 bases, J by 4 bases; bases unmatched to a gene: 8. Inclusive of the bounding cysteine and phenylalanine, the CDR3 is 14 residues long. The only DNA kept is the CDR3, 42 bases in frame from the first base. The donors were roughly 39 Caucasian individuals from Russia, aged roughly 6 to 90 years, who were systemically healthy. Each donor gave ten milliliters of peripheral blood, drawn into EDTA-treated Vacutainer tubes. Ficoll-Paque density-gradient centrifugation was used to isolate PBMCs, with at least 7 million per sample. Total RNA was extracted from PBMCs with Trizol reagent, with at least 6 micrograms obtained per sample. Naive CD45RAhigh/CD27high T cell percentages were measured by flow cytometry on a PBMC aliquot from every donor. Library construction relied on 5' RACE. Sequencing was performed on an Illumina HiSeq 2500. The second PCR ran for roughly 7 to 11 cycles and used a J-beta primer mix along with a sample-barcoded 5' primer. Each TCR beta cDNA molecule received a unique molecular identifier from a template-switch 5' adaptor carrying 12 random nucleotides. Each sample yielded at least 3 million CDR3-containing paired-end reads. First-strand cDNA was synthesized from all RNA with the Mint cDNA synthesis kit, primed by a TRBC-specific oligonucleotide. All cDNA was treated with uracil-DNA glycosylase and then went through a first 18-cycle PCR with the universal primers M1SS and BC2_uni_R. As for how the authors treated the data: For normalization, 1 million high-quality reads, each with a distinct molecular identifier, were randomly selected from each sample. Instead of being binned into consensus sequences, reads that shared molecular identifiers were thrown out. MiTCR, run with a Q25 quality threshold and the strictest error-elimination algorithm, handled CDR3 identification, clonotype clustering and error correction. A nonparametric unseen species model with Euler transformation was used to estimate a lower bound on total TCR beta diversity. In TCRdb, the public reads were trimmed at Q25 with fastp and aligned with MiXCR, with productive beta chains retained. For every CDR3 protein sequence, its rows merge into one entry that carries the most common genes and DNA. The V and J calls were not made by the authors but by TCRdb's processing. This sample comprises over 1,500,000 distinct CDR3 sequences, 49% of them detected only once. The biggest ten clones account for approximately 2% of the sample.

In this sample, this clonotype turned up a few times. Its target antigen remains unknown. Base qualities are not at hand, and no much larger clone is one base apart. Rearrangement joined TRBV28 to TRBJ2-7; 7 central nucleotides agree with TRBD1. The sample taken for sequencing was blood. The source is a woman aged 40 to 50 in good health. The CDR3 reads as follows: CASSPLGQPYEQYF. DNA sequence: TGTGCCAGCAGTCCCCTGGGACAGCCGTACGAGCAGTACTTC.